The rows below give T cell receptor beta chains drawn from one sample of a study of T cell responses to AZD1222 COVID-19 vaccine. Measured with immunoSEQ multiplex PCR; TCRdb has only the in-frame clones, and not every one. The sample records over 85,000 clones, approximately 88% being singletons. The material sequenced was peripheral blood, taken 28 days after the second AZD1222 dose. These receptors were taken from an adult who received the AZD1222 COVID-19 vaccine. CDR3s include the opening cysteine and the closing phenylalanine or tryptophan. Fields, in order: clone size, V gene, J gene, CDR3 protein. Size is omitted from some rows. Given values are once, few, many or a class for expanded clones.

clone size: once; V gene: TRBV18; J gene: TRBJ1-5; CDR3 protein: CASSPVRENQPQHF
clone size: .; V gene: TRBV29-1; J gene: TRBJ1-1; CDR3 protein: CSVEGGAYEAFF
clone size: .; V gene: TRBV5-1; J gene: TRBJ1-2; CDR3 protein: CASSFITGQDSGYTF
clone size: .; V gene: TRBV7-2; J gene: TRBJ1-1; CDR3 protein: CASSLGGTRLEAFF
clone size: few; V gene: TRBV11-3; J gene: TRBJ1-1; CDR3 protein: CASSLSQGTEAFF
clone size: .; V gene: TRBV7-9; J gene: TRBJ2-6; CDR3 protein: CASSLRSGANVLTF
clone size: .; V gene: TRBV6-1; J gene: TRBJ2-7; CDR3 protein: CASREAGNAPYEQYF
clone size: .; V gene: TRBV5-6; J gene: TRBJ2-7; CDR3 protein: CASSLGDGPRKF
clone size: .; V gene: TRBV5-1; J gene: TRBJ2-5; CDR3 protein: CASSTRIAGKETQYF
clone size: .; V gene: TRBV6-1; J gene: TRBJ1-2; CDR3 protein: CASSEGSANYGYTF
clone size: .; V gene: TRBV24-1; J gene: TRBJ2-7; CDR3 protein: CATSEHSGNSYEQYF
clone size: .; V gene: TRBV29-1; J gene: TRBJ2-2; CDR3 protein: CSAPSRTGELFF
clone size: .; V gene: TRBV2; J gene: TRBJ2-7; CDR3 protein: CASSDPGGPFHEQYF
clone size: .; V gene: TRBV7-7; J gene: TRBJ1-6; CDR3 protein: CASSLTHGSPLHF
clone size: .; V gene: TRBV19; J gene: TRBJ2-5; CDR3 protein: CASRSGTGLETQYF
clone size: .; V gene: TRBV4-3; J gene: TRBJ1-6; CDR3 protein: CASSPGEGRVLHF
clone size: .; V gene: TRBV29-1; J gene: TRBJ2-7; CDR3 protein: CSEHYEQYF
clone size: .; V gene: TRBV19; J gene: TRBJ2-1; CDR3 protein: CASSIIGLAGFDEQFF
clone size: .; V gene: TRBV5-1; J gene: TRBJ2-2; CDR3 protein: CASSAGLQNTGELFF
clone size: .; V gene: TRBV11-3; J gene: TRBJ2-7; CDR3 protein: CASSPSRDRGKQYF
clone size: .; V gene: TRBV29-1; J gene: TRBJ1-2; CDR3 protein: CSVVLQRDGYTF
clone size: .; V gene: TRBV6-5; J gene: TRBJ1-1; CDR3 protein: CASSNTGDGTEAFF
clone size: .; V gene: TRBV19; J gene: TRBJ1-5; CDR3 protein: CASRRGNQPQHF
clone size: .; V gene: TRBV10-1; J gene: TRBJ1-5; CDR3 protein: CASSGGGRGDAQPQHF
clone size: .; V gene: TRBV11-2; J gene: TRBJ1-5; CDR3 protein: CASSGGGSQPQHF
clone size: once; V gene: TRBV7-3; J gene: TRBJ2-1; CDR3 protein: CASSSTPFDEQFF
clone size: .; V gene: TRBV5-1; J gene: TRBJ1-5; CDR3 protein: CASSLQNQPQHF
clone size: .; V gene: TRBV10-3; J gene: TRBJ1-1; CDR3 protein: CAISEFGTGLNLNTEAFF